Following are 7 T cell receptor beta chains from one sample sequenced in a study of T cell responses to AZD1222 COVID-19 vaccine (dated by TCRdb to the early 2020s). The time point tag for this specimen amounts to: baseline before first vaccination. The treatment or condition label of this sample denotes: meningococcal conjugate vaccine given as trial control. Receptors were amplified or captured by the immunoSEQ multiplex PCR assay. Imported from immuneACCESS, the table was reduced by TCRdb to in-frame sequences with V and J called. These copies leave out some clones; in studies compared against another copy, an unresolved V gene accounts for under half, and the cause of the remainder is not known. The sample has 100,000 to 150,000 clones on record, around nine tenths of them singletons. The leading ten clones occupy around 10% of the sample. The sequencing used peripheral blood, collected on day 0 of MenACWY control vaccination. These receptors all come from an adult in good health.

The rearrangement joins TRBV29-1 to TRBJ2-7, with D perhaps TRBD1 (5 bases). The CDR3 sequence is 12 residues long. V was trimmed by 4 bases and J by 12 bases, leaving 19 bases between them. The V gene's germline CDR1 is SQVTM and CDR2 ANQGSEA. The DNA of the CDR3 is TGCAGCGTTGCGGACACCAGCCGCTTTGCGTACTTC. Amino acids: CSVADTSRFAYF.

The chain links TRBV7-8 to TRBJ2-7; D ambiguous. CDR3 length: 11 residues. The germline gives CDR1 SGHVS, CDR2 FQNEAQ. Trimming cost V 4 bases and J 6 bases, with 7 bases left between them. As DNA, the CDR3 is TGTGCCAGCAGCTCTTTCGGCGAGCAGTACTTC. Its protein is CASSSFGEQYF.

The J gene is TRBJ2-3, the V gene TRBV2; a weak D match, TRBD1 (5 bases). CDR3 length equals 12 residues. Germline-derived CDR1 and CDR2 are SNHLY and FYNNEI. Trimming removed 7 bases at V and 2 bases at J, with 7 bases between. CDR3: CASKGSTDTQYF. As DNA, the CDR3 is TGTGCCAGCAAGGGGTCCACAGATACGCAGTATTTT.

Notes on this clone: A much larger clone differs from this one at a single base, so this may be a read error. Distinct nucleotide sequences in the sample also encode this CDR3. The V and J genes are TRBV9 and TRBJ2-1; D uncertain. V lost 0 bases and J lost 4, with 5 bases in between. Germline V gene lookup returns CDR1 SGDLS and CDR2 YYNGEE. The CDR3 is made up of 13 amino acids. The CDR3 DNA reads TGTGCCAGCAGCGTAGGGGAATACAATGAGCAGTTCTTC. Amino acid sequence: CASSVGEYNEQFF.

The gene calls are TRBV9 and TRBJ1-3; D gene uncertain. The germline CDR1 and CDR2 sequences are SGDLS and YYNGEE. The V end was cut by 0 bases, the J end by 2 bases, with 6 bases between. This CDR3 is 14 amino acids long. The CDR3 protein is CASSVDGTGNTIYF. CDR3 nucleotide sequence: TGTGCCAGCAGCGTAGACGGAACTGGAAACACCATATATTTT.

This chain uses TRBV6-5 with TRBJ1-1, with D perhaps matching TRBD1 (5 bases). This CDR3 spans 12 amino acids. V lost 8 bases, J lost 11 bases, and 18 bases lay in between. Germline CDR1 and CDR2: MNHEY and SVGAGI. Here the CDR3 reads CASGTGYPGAFF. Written as DNA, the CDR3 is TGTGCCAGCGGAACAGGTTACCCTGGGGCTTTCTTT.

The sample holds one count of this clone. The chain uses TRBV7-6 and TRBJ2-3; 9 bases align to TRBD1. CDR1 SGHVS and CDR2 FNYEAQ come from the germline V gene. The CDR3 is 15 residues long. V was clipped by 5 bases and J by 7 bases; unmatched bases: 10. This chain's CDR3 is CASSNLRDRAYTQYF. The CDR3 DNA sequence: TGTGCCAGCAGCAACCTCCGGGACAGGGCGTATACGCAGTATTTT.